This TCR beta chain was recorded in a study of OX40 agonist ivuxolimab in advanced cancers. Across the whole study: The drug used for patients, ivuxolimab, was an agonistic anti-OX40 (CD134) antibody. Prior anti-PD-1, anti-PD-L1 or anti-CTLA-4 therapy was allowed; around 40% had some. Study-wide results and limits: Certain nonresponders likewise exhibited a low normalized T-cell clonal expansion.

Systemic immunosuppression or autoimmune disease history was grounds to exclude patients. Comment on this clone: Its antigen is undetermined.

The method was immunoSEQ multiplex PCR; TCRdb's version includes in-frame clones alone and lacks a portion of them. The sample carries roughly 56,000 clones, roughly 81% recorded once. Germline CDR1 reads SGHVS; CDR2 reads FNYEAQ. The CDR3 consists of 15 residues. With V trimmed by 5 bases and J by 4 bases, 10 bases remained unmatched. This chain joins TRBV7-6 and TRBJ1-1, with 7 bases that match TRBD1. Sequencing was performed on CD4+ or CD8+ T cells sorted from blood, taken in a trial of the OX40 agonist ivuxolimab. The receptor's source is an adult with an advanced solid tumor such as melanoma, head and neck, liver or kidney cancer. CDR3: CASSPTRQGGTEAFF. The CDR3 nucleotides read TGTGCCAGCAGCCCCACCCGGCAGGGGGGCACTGAAGCTTTCTTT.